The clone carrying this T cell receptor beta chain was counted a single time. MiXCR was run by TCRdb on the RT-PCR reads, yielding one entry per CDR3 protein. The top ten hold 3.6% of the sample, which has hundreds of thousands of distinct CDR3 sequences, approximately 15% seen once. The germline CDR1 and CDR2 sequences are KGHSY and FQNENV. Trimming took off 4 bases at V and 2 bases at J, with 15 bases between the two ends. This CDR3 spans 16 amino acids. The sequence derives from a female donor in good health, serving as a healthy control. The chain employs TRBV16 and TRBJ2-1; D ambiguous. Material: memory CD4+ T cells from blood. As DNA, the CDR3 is TGTGCCAGCAGCCCGTTAGAGAAGGCCCCCTACAATGAGCAGTTCTTC. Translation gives CASSPLEKAPYNEQFF.